This paragraph reports one T cell receptor (beta chain). The data stem from a study of blood T cells in healthy people across ages. Trimming pared 6 bases from V and 5 bases from J, leaving 11 bases between. This CDR3 contains 11 residues. Germline assignment: CDR1 DFQATT and CDR2 SNEGSKA (reference sequence). Primed by a sample-barcoded 5' primer and a J-beta primer mix, a second PCR proceeded for about 7 to 11 cycles. From the 5' RACE reads, TCRdb called clonotypes with MiXCR, one entry per CDR3 protein. This sample has some 1.6 million distinct CDR3 sequences, with about 31% found just once. Sequenced material: blood. The rearrangement links TRBV20-1 to TRBJ2-7; TRBD1 might be the D (5 bases). This clonotype originated in a woman younger than 45 in good health. For the CDR3, the DNA is TGCAGTGCCCGGGCAGGGCACGAGCAGTACTTC. Translation: CSARAGHEQYF.